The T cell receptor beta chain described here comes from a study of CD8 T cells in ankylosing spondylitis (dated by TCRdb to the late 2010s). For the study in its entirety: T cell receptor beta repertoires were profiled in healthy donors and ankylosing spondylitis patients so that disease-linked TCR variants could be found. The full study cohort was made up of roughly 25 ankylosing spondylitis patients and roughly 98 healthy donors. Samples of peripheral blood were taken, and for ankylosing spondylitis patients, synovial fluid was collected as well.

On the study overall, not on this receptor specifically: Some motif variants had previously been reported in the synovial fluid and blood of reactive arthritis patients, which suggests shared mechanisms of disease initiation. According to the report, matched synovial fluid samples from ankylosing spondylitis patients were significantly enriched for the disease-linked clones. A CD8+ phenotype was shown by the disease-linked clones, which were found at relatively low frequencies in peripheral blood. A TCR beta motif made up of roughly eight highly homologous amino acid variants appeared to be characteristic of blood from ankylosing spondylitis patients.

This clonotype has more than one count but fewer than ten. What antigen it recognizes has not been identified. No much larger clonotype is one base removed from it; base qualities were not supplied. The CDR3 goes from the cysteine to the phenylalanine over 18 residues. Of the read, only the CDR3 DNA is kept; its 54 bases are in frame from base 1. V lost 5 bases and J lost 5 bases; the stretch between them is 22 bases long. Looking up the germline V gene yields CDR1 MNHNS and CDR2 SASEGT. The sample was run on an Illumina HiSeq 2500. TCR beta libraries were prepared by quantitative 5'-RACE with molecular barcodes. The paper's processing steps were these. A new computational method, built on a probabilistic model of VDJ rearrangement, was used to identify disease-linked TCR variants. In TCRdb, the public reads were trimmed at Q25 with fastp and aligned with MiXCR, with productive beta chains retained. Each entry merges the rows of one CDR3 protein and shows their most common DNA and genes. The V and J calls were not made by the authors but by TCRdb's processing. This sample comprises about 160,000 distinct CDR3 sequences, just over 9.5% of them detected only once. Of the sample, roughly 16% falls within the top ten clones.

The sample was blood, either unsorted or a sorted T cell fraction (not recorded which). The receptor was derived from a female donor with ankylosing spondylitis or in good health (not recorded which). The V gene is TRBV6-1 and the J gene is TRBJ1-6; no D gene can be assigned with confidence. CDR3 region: CASSLSSYGPSNNSPLHF. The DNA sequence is TGTGCCAGCAGTCTTTCCAGCTATGGTCCCTCTAATAATTCACCCCTCCACTTT.